This entry concerns a single T cell receptor (beta chain). Data came from immunoSEQ multiplex PCR; TCRdb stores just in-frame clones and leaves some out. The top ten clones hold 12% to 15% of a sample with 130,000 to 150,000 clones, 85% to 95% of them seen once. The source of the sample is a study of control samples from healthy donors and cancer patients. Trimming stripped 7 bases from V and 5 bases from J, with 5 bases between. The germline gives CDR1 MDHEN, CDR2 SYDVKM. The CDR3 length is 11 residues. The chain recombines TRBV28 with TRBJ1-4; the D is unclear. The origin of this receptor is a man aged 60 to 75 with colorectal cancer. The sequenced material came from PBMCs. The CDR3 DNA sequence: TGTGCCAGCACCAAGAATGAAAAACTGTTTTTT. It specifies CASTKNEKLFF.